Presented here are 24 T cell receptor beta chains from one specimen sequenced in a study of T cell responses to AZD1222 COVID-19 vaccine. Libraries were prepared by immunoSEQ multiplex PCR; TCRdb keeps only in-frame clonotypes and omits some of them. The repertoire has some 140,000 clones, 86% of them found once; the top ten carry 5% to 6%. Here the sequenced sample was peripheral blood, taken on day 0 of MenACWY control vaccination. The receptors were gathered from an adult in good health.

The chain has TRBV27 and TRBJ1-6, with 7 bases matching TRBD1. The J segment lost 7 bases and the V segment lost 5 bases, leaving 5 bases of the junction unmatched. Germline CDR1 is MNHEY and CDR2 is SMNVEV (reference sequence). The CDR3 spans 14 residues. This CDR3 reads CASSARDRNSPLHF. In DNA, the CDR3 is TGTGCCAGCAGTGCCCGGGACAGAAATTCACCCCTCCACTTT.

This clone was counted once. The V gene is TRBV9, the J gene TRBJ1-2, with D possibly being TRBD1 (6 bases). Looked up from germline, CDR1 is SGDLS and CDR2 is YYNGEE. The CDR3 covers 13 residues. V was clipped by 4 bases and J by 6 bases, with 13 bases between them. CDR3 sequence reads: CASSPGGLDGYTF. The CDR3 nucleotides are TGTGCCAGCAGCCCCGGGGGGCTGGATGGCTACACCTTC. Looking up the rest from reference TRBV9 and TRBJ1-2 gives the full variable domain: DSGVTQTPKHLITATGQRVTLRCSPRSGDLSVYWYQQSLDQGLQFLIQYYNGEERAKGNILERFSAQQFPDLHSELNLSSLELGDSALYFCASSPGGLDGYTFGSGTRLTVV.

The table lists this clone with many counts. V usage is TRBV4-2 and J usage is TRBJ1-5; the match to TRBD1 covers 10 bases. This CDR3 contains 16 residues. Germline assignment: CDR1 LGHNA and CDR2 YNFKEQ. V shed 2 bases, J shed 10 bases, and the junction held 11 bases outside the gene matches. The DNA for the CDR3 is TGTGCCAGCAGCCAACCAGGACAGGGGGGGATTGGACCCCAGCATTTT. It translates to CASSQPGQGGIGPQHF.

The rearrangement links TRBV6-4 to TRBJ1-2; 7 bases are a match to TRBD1. The germline V gene encodes CDR1 MRHNA and CDR2 SNTAGT. V gave up 4 bases and J gave up 7 bases; unmatched junction bases: 6. The CDR3 loop spans 13 amino acids. The CDR3 region has the DNA TGTGCCAGCAGTGTCGCCGGGACAGCTGGCTACACCTTC. Encoded protein: CASSVAGTAGYTF.

V is TRBV7-6 and J is TRBJ2-1; TRBD2 is a possible D gene (5 bases). Germline-derived CDR1 and CDR2 are SGHVS and FNYEAQ. The CDR3 is made up of 16 amino acids. Trimming removed 2 bases from V and 0 bases from J, with 11 bases in between. The CDR3 DNA follows: TGTGCCAGCAGCTTAAGGGCTAGCTACTCCTACAATGAGCAGTTCTTC. It is translated as CASSLRASYSYNEQFF.

J is TRBJ1-1 and V is TRBV5-1, with D tentatively TRBD1 (5 bases). This CDR3 is 16 amino acids long. The germline CDR1 and CDR2 sequences are SGHRS and YFSETQ. V was pared by 0 bases and J by 2 bases, with 14 bases between. This chain's CDR3 is CASSLAAGGINTEAFF. The DNA for the CDR3 is TGCGCCAGCAGCTTGGCCGCTGGGGGAATAAACACTGAAGCTTTCTTT.

The V call is TRBV2, the J call TRBJ2-3; a possible D gene is TRBD1 (6 bases). Trimming removed 1 base at V and 4 bases at J, with 9 bases between. CDR1 and CDR2 from the germline V gene are SNHLY and FYNNEI. The CDR3 totals 14 residues. CDR3 DNA sequence: TGTGCCAGCAGTGAAGGCAGGGGCCCAGATACGCAGTATTTT. This sequence encodes CASSEGRGPDTQYF.

The chain combines TRBV6-4 with TRBJ1-3, with 10 bases that match TRBD1. CDR1 MRHNA and CDR2 SNTAGT come from the germline V gene. The ends lost 6 bases at V and 10 bases at J; junction bases unmatched: 9. The CDR3 is 14 amino acids. The chain's CDR3 is CASRGRQGATTIYF. In nucleotides, the CDR3 is TGTGCCAGCAGGGGCCGACAGGGGGCTACGACCATATATTTT.

The CDR3 loop is CASSIFSGEAYGYTF. The CDR3 DNA is TGTGCCAGTAGTATTTTCTCAGGGGAGGCCTATGGCTACACCTTC. The rearrangement joins TRBV19 to TRBJ1-2; tentatively, D is TRBD1 (6 bases). V lost 3 bases and J lost 4, with 15 bases in between. Germline V lookup: CDR1 LNHDA, CDR2 SQIVND (reference sequence). This CDR3 comprises 15 residues.

The rearrangement uses TRBV7-9 and TRBJ1-4; D possibly corresponds to TRBD1 (5 bases). Trimming removed 8 bases at V and 5 bases at J, with 15 bases between. Germline loops: CDR1 SEHNR, CDR2 FQNEAQ (reference sequence). This CDR3 is built from 14 residues. For the CDR3, the DNA is TGTGCCAGCCGGCGGGGCGCGGGAAATGAAAAACTGTTTTTT. It specifies CASRRGAGNEKLFF.

This sequence joins TRBV5-1 and TRBJ2-1; 12 nucleotides align to TRBD1. The germline V gene encodes CDR1 SGHRS and CDR2 YFSETQ. Trimming took 0 bases from V and 9 from J; bases not matched to a gene: 7. The CDR3 totals 16 residues. The CDR3 loop reads CASSLAPGTGGREQFF. The CDR3 bases are TGCGCCAGCAGCTTGGCCCCCGGGACAGGGGGCCGTGAGCAGTTCTTC. Combining the CDR3 with reference TRBV5-1 and TRBJ2-1 gives the whole variable domain KAGVTQTPRYLIKTRGQQVTLSCSPISGHRSVSWYQQTPGQGLQFLFEYFSETQRNKGNFPGRFSGRQFSNSRSEMNVSTLELGDSALYLCASSLAPGTGGREQFFGPGTRLTVL.

The gene calls are TRBV10-3 and TRBJ2-3, with D possibly matching TRBD1 (6 bases). The CDR3 totals 16 residues. Germline values: CDR1 ENHRY, CDR2 SYGVKD. V lost 5 bases to trimming and J lost 0 bases, with 15 bases between them. The CDR3 here is CAISPSTGASTDTQYF. CDR3 bases: TGTGCCATCAGTCCTTCGACAGGCGCTAGCACAGATACGCAGTATTTT.

The sample holds one count of this clone. The chain combines TRBV29-1 with TRBJ2-7; 9 nucleotides match TRBD1. With V trimmed by 7 bases and J by 3 bases, 7 bases remained unmatched. CDR1 SQVTM and CDR2 ANQGSEA come from the germline V gene. The CDR3 consists of 13 residues. The CDR3 sequence: CSGGQGNNYEQYF. The CDR3 DNA is TGCAGCGGGGGACAGGGTAACAACTACGAGCAGTACTTC.

The chain is built from TRBV5-5 and TRBJ1-1; D remains unclear. Germline V gene sequence: CDR1 SGHKS, CDR2 YYEKEE (reference sequence). The CDR3 length is 16 residues. Trimming pared 4 bases from V and 1 base from J, leaving 17 bases between. The DNA for the CDR3 is TGTGCCAGCAGCCAACTCCCGACAAACCAGAACACTGAAGCTTTCTTT. Its protein product is CASSQLPTNQNTEAFF.

The chain recombines TRBV10-3 with TRBJ1-5; D might be TRBD1 (5 bases). The CDR3 is made up of 15 amino acids. The germline V gene encodes CDR1 ENHRY and CDR2 SYGVKD. The V gene lost 2 bases and the J gene lost 3 bases, with 11 bases spanning the gap. In DNA, the CDR3 is TGTGCCATCAGTGAGCACAGGTCAGACAATCAGCCCCAGCATTTT. It codes for CAISEHRSDNQPQHF.

This clone was counted only a few times. The rearrangement joins TRBV10-3 to TRBJ1-6, with D perhaps TRBD1 (5 bases). There are 16 residues in the CDR3. Germline-derived CDR1 and CDR2 are ENHRY and SYGVKD. V was shortened by 0 bases and J by 5 bases, with 11 bases between the two germline ends. The CDR3 spells CAISESPGRDNSPLHF. CDR3 coding DNA: TGTGCCATCAGTGAGTCGCCGGGACGAGATAATTCACCCCTCCACTTT.

The chain recombines TRBV30 with TRBJ1-2, with TRBD1 matching over 7 bases. Looked up from germline, CDR1 is GTSNPN and CDR2 is SVGIG (reference sequence). This CDR3 spans 19 amino acids. V was pared by 0 bases and J by 2 bases, with 18 bases of the junction left unmatched. The CDR3: CAWSVLVLISDRRNYGYTF. CDR3 bases: TGTGCCTGGAGTGTATTAGTTTTAATCTCGGACAGGAGAAACTATGGCTACACCTTC.

This rearrangement joins TRBV3-1 (or the pseudogene TRBV3-2) to TRBJ1-6; D perhaps matches TRBD1 (6 bases). The CDR3 extends over 14 amino acids. With 4 bases removed from V and 8 bases from J, the gap between germline ends came to 12 bases. The germline gives CDR1 LGHDT, CDR2 YNNKEL (reference sequence). The CDR3 DNA sequence: TGTGCCAGCAGCCTTCAGGGGCGGGATTCACCCCTCCACTTT. Translated, it gives CASSLQGRDSPLHF.

This chain joins TRBV12-5 and TRBJ2-1, with TRBD1 matching over 9 bases. Germline V gives CDR1 LGHNT, CDR2 FRNRAP. The CDR3 extends over 15 amino acids. Losses at the gene ends were 5 bases for V and 8 bases for J; bases not matched to a gene: 10. DNA for the CDR3: TGTGCTAGTGGTCCCGGGACAGGGTCAGCCCATGAGCAGTTCTTC. It encodes CASGPGTGSAHEQFF.

This chain joins TRBV12-3 or TRBV12-4 and TRBJ1-3; D not resolved. The CDR3 extends over 11 amino acids. The V and J ends lost 8 bases and 0 bases respectively, with 2 bases between them. This chain's CDR3 is CASRSGNTIYF. CDR3 in DNA: TGTGCCAGCCGCTCTGGAAACACCATATATTTT.

This rearrangement joins TRBV10-3 to TRBJ1-2; D is perhaps TRBD1 (5 bases). CDR1 is ENHRY, CDR2 SYGVKD, per germline. The germline V and J ends were trimmed by 2 bases and 5 bases, with 9 bases remaining between them. The CDR3 is made up of 13 amino acids. The DNA for the CDR3 is TGTGCCATCAGTGAGAAAGGGGTATATGGCTACACCTTC. Amino acids: CAISEKGVYGYTF.

The V gene is TRBV29-1, the J gene TRBJ2-1; possibly TRBD2 for D (7 bases). Trimming took off 3 bases at V and 5 bases at J, with 14 bases between the two ends. Per germline, CDR1 SQVTM and CDR2 ANQGSEA. The CDR3 runs to 14 residues. CDR3 amino acids: CSVDSGGSHNEQFF. DNA for the CDR3: TGCAGCGTTGATTCGGGGGGCAGCCACAATGAGCAGTTCTTC.

This rearrangement joins TRBV6-5 to TRBJ2-2; D unclear. CDR1 is MNHEY, CDR2 SVGAGI, per germline. The CDR3 loop spans 14 amino acids. Trimming shortened V by 6 bases and J by 0 bases, and 8 bases separated the two germline ends. This CDR3 is CASRQNTNTGELFF. DNA for the CDR3: TGTGCCAGCAGGCAGAATACGAACACCGGGGAGCTGTTTTTT.

The chain is built from TRBV21-1 and TRBJ2-1; TRBD1 was called by the table and not checked on the DNA. TRBV21-1 is a pseudogene segment. This CDR3 is built from 16 residues. CDR3 in amino acids: CASSTLRQVTWDEQFF. The CDR3 DNA reads TGTGCCAGCAGCACCTTGCGACAGGTCACTTGGGATGAGCAGTTCTTC.